This T cell receptor beta chain was sequenced in a study of T cell responses to AZD1222 COVID-19 vaccine. Produced via immunoSEQ multiplex PCR; TCRdb's table is partial and in-frame only. The data contain approximately 150,000 clones, more than 80% of them singletons. The ends lost 0 bases at V and 6 bases at J; junction bases unmatched: 9. The CDR3 runs 17 residues. Germline CDR1 KGHDR, CDR2 SFDVKD. The chain employs TRBV24-1 and TRBJ2-3; 9 bases are shared with TRBD2. The specimen comprised peripheral blood, sampled 28 days after the second AZD1222 dose. The clonotype originates from an adult who received the AZD1222 COVID-19 vaccine. Here the CDR3 reads CATSDLSGGRASDTQYF. The CDR3 bases are TGTGCCACCAGTGATTTGAGCGGCGGGAGGGCATCTGATACGCAGTATTTT.